This TCR beta chain came from a study of T cell responses to AZD1222 COVID-19 vaccine. V was clipped by 1 base and J by 2 bases, with 8 bases between them. Looked up from germline, CDR1 is SGHAT and CDR2 is FQNNGV. The CDR3 runs to 15 residues. About this clone: No antigen is known for it.

Sequencing used immunoSEQ multiplex PCR; TCRdb keeps in-frame clones, though not all of them. The sample yields around 76,000 clones, 85% seen once. Study results and caveats: Baseline seropositivity occurred in only a handful of AZD1222 recipients. It should be noted that donors were predominantly white British and more often female, and clonal diversity was possibly underestimated. Vaccine-associated CD4 TCRs spanned spike, dominant at 160-218 and 743-854. Only after the peak T cell response were repertoires sampled.

V is TRBV11-2 and J is TRBJ2-2; no firm D call. The material sequenced was peripheral blood, taken on day 0 of AZD1222 vaccination. This TCR derives from an adult in good health. The CDR3 loop is CASSLGSYNTGELFF. In DNA, the CDR3 is TGTGCCAGCAGCTTAGGGTCCTATAACACCGGGGAGCTGTTTTTT.